A single T cell receptor (beta chain) is shown here with its context. This clonotype has just a few counts. This clone's antigen is unknown. Per-nucleotide qualities are absent, and no much larger clonotype sits a single base away. The data originate from a study of T-cell memory formation after mild COVID-19 (dated by TCRdb to 2020 to 2022). About the study as a whole: TCR sequence clusters from the two donors were found to be largely donor specific. Longitudinal TCRalpha and TCRbeta repertoire sequencing tracked T-cell clones expanding and contracting after mild COVID-19 in a couple of donors. Two young, previously healthy adult volunteers, one female and one male, were included in the cohort.

Trimming at the junction amounts to 1 base on V and 1 base on J, and the germline ends lie 7 bases apart. The CDR3 numbers 14 residues from cysteine through phenylalanine. Just the 42-base CDR3 DNA is kept, in frame starting at base 1. According to the germline V gene, CDR1 reads SGHVS and CDR2 reads FQNEAQ. Sequencing used an Illumina NovaSeq 6000. Using 5'RACE with constant-segment primers, TCRalpha and TCRbeta cDNA libraries were constructed, with sample barcodes and unique molecular identifiers added in the process. RNA was extracted from every sample with Trizol reagent. Libraries were amplified in two PCR steps, with a second sample barcode and Illumina TruSeq adapters added in the second step. Sequencing of the libraries was done on an Illumina NovaSeq, producing 2 x 150 bp paired-end reads. As for how the authors treated the data: Demultiplexing of reads and collapsing into UMI-guided consensus sequences were performed with migec v1.2.7. With mixcr v2.1.11, UMI consensuses were aligned to TRA and TRB V and J templates and assembled into clonotypes. Clonotypes were classified as expanded or contracted when called significant by both edgeR and NoisET, with noise models trained on biological replicates. edgeR calls used a false discovery rate-adjusted p below 0.01 and a log2 fold-change threshold of 1. As an exploratory analysis of dynamics, PCA with hierarchical clustering was applied to max-normalized trajectories of the 1000 most abundant clonotypes. Each responding clone was given a CD4 or CD8 phenotype based on the CD4+ and CD8+ repertoires, which had been sequenced separately. In-frame beta chains were kept once TCRdb had trimmed the public reads at Q25 with fastp and called clones with MiXCR. Under each unique CDR3 protein, matching rows form one entry showing the most common genes and DNA. None of the V and J calls come from the authors' own analysis; TCRdb made them. The sample table holds more than 450,000 distinct CDR3 sequences, of which 15% to 20% were seen once. The ten top clones hold approximately 12% of the sample.

Study-wide conclusions, independent of this receptor: SARS-CoV-2 specificity was not confirmed for the second-wave clones peaking on day 37. Contracting CD4+ clones were located mainly in the CM and EM memory subsets, whereas CD8+ clones were found to be enriched in EMRA. Clones contracting from day 15 to 85 had balanced CD4/CD8 phenotypes, while a second wave expanding from day 15 to 37 was biased towards CD4+. Only a couple of mild cases were covered by the study, and larger cohorts that include severe cases with pre-infection samples were considered necessary. The detection of some responding clones in pre-infection memory suggests that pre-existing cross-reactive memory T cells joined the SARS-CoV-2 response.

PBMCs were isolated by Ficoll-Paque density gradient centrifugation. Sequencing was done on a sample of PBMCs or a T cell subset sorted from them (not recorded which). This sequence uses TRBV7-8 and TRBJ2-5; TRBD1 might be the D gene, on 6 matching bases. The TCR originated in an adult woman who had mild COVID-19 (a few samples of this study predate the infection). The sample titles of this study are shuffled in the database, so cell type and time point are left out; the donor was told from shared clones. The DNA reads as follows: TGTGCCAGCAGCTTAGTGGACAGCCAAGAGACCCAGTACTTC. This codes for CASSLVDSQETQYF.